The next 9 T cell receptor beta chains were all read from a single sample in a study of T cells in Graves' hyperthyroidism and ophthalmopathy. RNA transcripts provided the source from which TCR beta CDR3 regions were amplified. The HTBI primer set was used in a first-round RT-PCR of the TCR CDR3. MiXCR was run by TCRdb on the multiplex PCR reads, yielding one entry per CDR3 protein. The data hold about 350,000 distinct CDR3 sequences, with about 14% observed a single time. Sequencing was performed on blood. The receptors were sampled from a woman aged 30 to 39 with Graves' hyperthyroidism.

Written as DNA, the CDR3 is TGTGCCAGCAGTTCATCACAGGGGCGAGAAGCTTTCTTT. This encodes CASSSSQGREAFF. The chain combines TRBV28 with TRBJ1-1; 7 nucleotides agree with TRBD1. The V gene end was trimmed by 4 bases and the J gene end by 8 bases; junction bases not matched to a gene: 7. Germline V CDR1 and CDR2: MDHEN, SYDVKM. This CDR3 has 13 amino acids. Together with reference TRBV28 and TRBJ1-1, the CDR3 gives the full variable domain: DVKVTQSSRYLVKRTGEKVFLECVQDMDHENMFWYRQDPGLGLRLIYFSYDVKMKEKGDIPEGYSVSREKKERFSLILESASTNQTSMYLCASSSSQGREAFFGQGTRLTVV.

This clonotype was observed many times. V is TRBV11-2 and J is TRBJ2-5, with D perhaps assigned TRBD1 or TRBD2 (5 bases each). The V end was cut by 6 bases, the J end by 6 bases, with 17 bases between. The germline V gene has CDR1 SGHAT and CDR2 FQNNGV. The CDR3 consists of 14 residues. The CDR3 nucleotides are TGTGCCAGCAGTAAATTTGGGGGATTACAGACCCAGTACTTC. Its protein product is CASSKFGGLQTQYF.

This clonotype was observed at least ten times. V and J are TRBV18 and TRBJ1-1; D is ambiguous. This CDR3 region has 14 residues. Germline assignment: CDR1 KGHSH and CDR2 LQKENI. Between the trimmed V and J ends, which lost 1 base and 4 bases, there was a span of 10 bases. The CDR3 nucleotides read TGTGCCAGCTCACCACAGGGTTTGGGCACTGAAGCTTTCTTT. Residues: CASSPQGLGTEAFF. Full variable domain (missing parts from reference TRBV18 and TRBJ1-1): NAGVMQNPRHLVRRRGQEARLRCSPMKGHSHVYWYRQLPEEGLKFMVYLQKENIIDESGMPKERFSAEFPKEGPSILRIQQVVRGDSAAYFCASSPQGLGTEAFFGQGTRLTVV.

This clonotype was observed a handful of times. J is TRBJ1-1 and V is TRBV5-6, with D tentatively TRBD1 (5 bases). Looked up from germline, CDR1 is SGHDT and CDR2 is YYEEEE. With 0 bases removed from V and 11 bases from J, the gap between germline ends came to 14 bases. CDR3 length: 13 residues. CDR3 region: CASSLADRIHAFF. CDR3 DNA sequence: TGTGCCAGCAGCTTGGCCGACAGAATCCATGCTTTCTTT.

This clonotype was seen more than once but under ten times. The genes are TRBV9 and TRBJ1-5, with D maybe TRBD1 (6 bases). The germline gives CDR1 SGDLS, CDR2 YYNGEE. Trimming pared 0 bases from V and 7 bases from J, leaving 8 bases between. The CDR3 length is 13 residues. DNA for the CDR3: TGTGCCAGCAGCGTAGGGGGGCACCAGCCCCAGCATTTT. Amino acid sequence: CASSVGGHQPQHF.

The sample holds many counts of this clonotype. This chain uses TRBV10-1 with TRBJ2-6; no firm D call. This CDR3 region has 15 residues. The V end was cut by 9 bases, the J end by 5 bases, with 17 bases between. Germline V gene lookup returns CDR1 WNHNN and CDR2 SYGVQD (reference sequence). The CDR3 sequence: CASLAEPSWANVLTF. The CDR3 DNA reads TGCGCCAGTCTTGCGGAGCCGAGCTGGGCCAACGTCCTGACTTTC.

This clonotype was detected a few times. This chain joins TRBV11-2 and TRBJ2-1, with a tentative D call TRBD1 (6 bases). Germline V CDR1 and CDR2: SGHAT, FQNNGV. V was cut by 5 bases and J by 4 bases, with 18 bases left in between. This CDR3 has 16 residues. Written as DNA, the CDR3 is TGTGCCAGCAGCCTCCGACAGGCGCTGAAATACAATGAGCAGTTCTTC. This encodes CASSLRQALKYNEQFF.

This clonotype was counted between two and nine times. The V call is TRBV30, the J call TRBJ2-1; 11 bases align to TRBD2. CDR3 length: 14 residues. J gave up 9 bases and V 4 bases, and 8 bases lay outside the gene matches. Germline V gene sequence: CDR1 GTSNPN, CDR2 SVGIG (reference sequence). The CDR3: CAWTLTSGRFEQFF. The DNA of the CDR3 is TGTGCCTGGACTCTTACTAGCGGGAGATTTGAGCAGTTCTTC.

This clonotype has only a few counts. The chain has TRBV6-1 and TRBJ2-5; TRBD2 aligns across 8 bases. V was pared by 6 bases and J by 2 bases, with 11 bases of the junction left unmatched. CDR3 length: 16 residues. The germline CDR1 and CDR2 sequences are MNHNS and SASEGT. The CDR3: CASSEPGGGSQETQYF. The DNA of the CDR3 is TGTGCCAGCAGCGAACCCGGGGGGGGGTCACAAGAGACCCAGTACTTC.